This TCR beta chain stems from a study of tumor and adjacent non-tumor tissue in lung cancer. Overall study findings and caveats: Compared with tumor, normal lung showed significantly lower TCR diversity. Top 100 clones took a larger repertoire share in normal lung.

Three rounds of nested PCR, following a modified ARM-PCR protocol, produced the TCRbeta library. Each CDR3 protein is one row after TCRdb ran MiXCR on the multiplex PCR reads. The sample holds 90,000 to 100,000 distinct CDR3 sequences; approximately 80% are singletons and the top ten take roughly 33%. RNA was extracted from bulk tissue without any cell sorting. This non-tumor lung sample came from over 3 cm beyond the tumor edge. The CDR3 sequence is 17 residues long. Germline V gene lookup returns CDR1 DFQATT and CDR2 SNEGSKA (reference sequence). As to this clonotype: Its cognate antigen is unknown.

Sequencing was performed on distant non-tumor lung tissue. The TCR originated in a man aged 55-75 years with small cell lung cancer. The J gene is TRBJ2-7, the V gene TRBV20-1, with D tentatively TRBD1 or TRBD2 (5 bases each). The DNA for the CDR3 is TGCGATACTAGAGGGGCGGGCGTGGGAGTAATAGGGTACGAGCAGTACTTC. Its protein product is CDTRGAGVGVIGYEQYF.